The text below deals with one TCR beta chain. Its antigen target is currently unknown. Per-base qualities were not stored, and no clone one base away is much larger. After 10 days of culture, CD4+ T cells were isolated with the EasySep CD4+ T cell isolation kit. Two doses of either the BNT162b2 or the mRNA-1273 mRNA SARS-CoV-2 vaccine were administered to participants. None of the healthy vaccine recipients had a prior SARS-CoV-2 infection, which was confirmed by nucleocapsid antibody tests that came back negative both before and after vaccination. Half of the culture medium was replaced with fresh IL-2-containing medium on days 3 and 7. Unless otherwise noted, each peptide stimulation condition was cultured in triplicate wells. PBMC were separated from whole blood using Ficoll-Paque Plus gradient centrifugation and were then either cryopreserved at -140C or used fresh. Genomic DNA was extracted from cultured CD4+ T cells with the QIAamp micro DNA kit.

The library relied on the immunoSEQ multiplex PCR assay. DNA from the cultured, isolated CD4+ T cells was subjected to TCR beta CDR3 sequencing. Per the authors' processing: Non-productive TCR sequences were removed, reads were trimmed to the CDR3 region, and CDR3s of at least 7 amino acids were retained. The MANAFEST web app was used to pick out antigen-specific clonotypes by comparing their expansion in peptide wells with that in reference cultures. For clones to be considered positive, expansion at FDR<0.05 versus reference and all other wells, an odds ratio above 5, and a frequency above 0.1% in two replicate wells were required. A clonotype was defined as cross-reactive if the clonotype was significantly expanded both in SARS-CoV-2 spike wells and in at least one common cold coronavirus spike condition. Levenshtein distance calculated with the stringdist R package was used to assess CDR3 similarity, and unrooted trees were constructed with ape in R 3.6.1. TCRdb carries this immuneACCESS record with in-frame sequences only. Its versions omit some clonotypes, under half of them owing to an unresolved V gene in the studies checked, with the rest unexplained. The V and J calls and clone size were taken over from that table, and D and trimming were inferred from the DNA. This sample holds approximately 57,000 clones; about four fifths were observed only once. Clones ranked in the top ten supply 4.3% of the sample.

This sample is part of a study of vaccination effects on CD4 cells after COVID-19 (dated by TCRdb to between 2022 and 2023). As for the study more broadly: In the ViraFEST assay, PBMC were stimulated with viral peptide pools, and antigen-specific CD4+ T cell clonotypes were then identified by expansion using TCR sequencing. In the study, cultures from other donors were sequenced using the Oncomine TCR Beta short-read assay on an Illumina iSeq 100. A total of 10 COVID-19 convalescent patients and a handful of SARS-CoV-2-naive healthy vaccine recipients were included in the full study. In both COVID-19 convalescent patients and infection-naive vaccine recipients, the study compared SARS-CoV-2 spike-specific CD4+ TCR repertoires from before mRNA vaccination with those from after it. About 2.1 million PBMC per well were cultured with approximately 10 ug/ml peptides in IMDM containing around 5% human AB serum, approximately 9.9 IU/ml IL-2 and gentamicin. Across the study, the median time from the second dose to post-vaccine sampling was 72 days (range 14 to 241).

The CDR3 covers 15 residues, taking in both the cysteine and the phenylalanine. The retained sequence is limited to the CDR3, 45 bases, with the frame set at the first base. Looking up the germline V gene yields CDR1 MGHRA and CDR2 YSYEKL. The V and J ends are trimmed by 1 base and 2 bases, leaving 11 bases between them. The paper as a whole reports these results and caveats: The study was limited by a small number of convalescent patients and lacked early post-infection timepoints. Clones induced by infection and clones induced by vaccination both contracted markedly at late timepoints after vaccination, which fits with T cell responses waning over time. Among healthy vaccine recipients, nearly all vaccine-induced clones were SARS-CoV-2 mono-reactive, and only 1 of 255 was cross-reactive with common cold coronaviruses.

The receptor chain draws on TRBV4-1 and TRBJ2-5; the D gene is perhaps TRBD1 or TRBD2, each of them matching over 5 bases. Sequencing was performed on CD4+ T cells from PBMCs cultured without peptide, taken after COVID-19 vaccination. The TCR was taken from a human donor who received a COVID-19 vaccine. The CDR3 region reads CASSQGRGPQETQYF. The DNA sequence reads TGCGCCAGCAGCCAAGGTAGGGGACCACAAGAGACCCAGTACTTC.